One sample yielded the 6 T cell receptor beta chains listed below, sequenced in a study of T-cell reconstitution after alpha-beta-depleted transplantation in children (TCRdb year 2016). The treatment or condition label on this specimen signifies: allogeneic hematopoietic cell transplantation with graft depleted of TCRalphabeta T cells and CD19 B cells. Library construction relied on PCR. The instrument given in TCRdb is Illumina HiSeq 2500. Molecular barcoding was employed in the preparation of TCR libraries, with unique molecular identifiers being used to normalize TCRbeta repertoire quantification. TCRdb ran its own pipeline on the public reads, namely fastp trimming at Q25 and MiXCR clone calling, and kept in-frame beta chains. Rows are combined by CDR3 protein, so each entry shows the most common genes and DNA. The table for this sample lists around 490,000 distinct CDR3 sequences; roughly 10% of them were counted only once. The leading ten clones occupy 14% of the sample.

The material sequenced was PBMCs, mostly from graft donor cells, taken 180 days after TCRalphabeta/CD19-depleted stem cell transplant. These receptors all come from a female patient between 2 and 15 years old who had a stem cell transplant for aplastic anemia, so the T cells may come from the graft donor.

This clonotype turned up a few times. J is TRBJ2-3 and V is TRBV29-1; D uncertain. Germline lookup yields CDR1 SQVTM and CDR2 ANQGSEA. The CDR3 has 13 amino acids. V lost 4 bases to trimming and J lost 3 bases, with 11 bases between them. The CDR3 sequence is CSVVGVRTDTQYF. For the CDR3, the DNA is TGCAGCGTTGTTGGGGTACGGACAGATACGCAGTATTTT.

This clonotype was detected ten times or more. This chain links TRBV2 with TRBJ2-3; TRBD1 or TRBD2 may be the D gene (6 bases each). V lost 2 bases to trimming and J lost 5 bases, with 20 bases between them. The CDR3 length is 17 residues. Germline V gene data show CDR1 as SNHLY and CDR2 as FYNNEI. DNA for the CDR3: TGTGCCAGCAGTGAAACGGATTTCTGGGGGGCAAAAGATACGCAGTATTTT. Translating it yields CASSETDFWGAKDTQYF.

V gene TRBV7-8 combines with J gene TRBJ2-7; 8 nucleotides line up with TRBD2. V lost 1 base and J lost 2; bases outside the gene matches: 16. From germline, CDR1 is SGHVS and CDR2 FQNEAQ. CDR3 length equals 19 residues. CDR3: CASSLGPVGAGGWTYEQYV. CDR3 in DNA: TGTGCCAGCAGCTTAGGCCCAGTGGGGGCGGGAGGTTGGACCTACGAGCAGTACGTC.

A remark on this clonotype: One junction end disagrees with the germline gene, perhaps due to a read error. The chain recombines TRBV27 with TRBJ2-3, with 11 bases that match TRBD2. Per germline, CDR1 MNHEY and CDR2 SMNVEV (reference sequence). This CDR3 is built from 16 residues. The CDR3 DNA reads TGTGCCAGCAGTAGAACTAGCGGGAGAGGCACAGATGCGCAGTATTTT. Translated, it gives CASSRTSGRGTDAQYF.

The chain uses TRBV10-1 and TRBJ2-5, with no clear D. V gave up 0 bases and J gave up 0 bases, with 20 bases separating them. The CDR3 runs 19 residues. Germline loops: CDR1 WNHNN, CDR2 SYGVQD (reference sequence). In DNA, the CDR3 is TGCGCCAGCAGTGAGTCCGACGTTTTGGGTACGGAGAACCAAGAGACCCAGTACTTC. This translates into CASSESDVLGTENQETQYF.

As DNA, the CDR3 is TGTGCCAGCTCACCCAACCTCAATGAGCAGTTCTTC. This gives the protein CASSPNLNEQFF. This chain links TRBV18 with TRBJ2-1, with no clear D. V lost 3 bases and J 6 bases, leaving 6 bases between the germline ends. This CDR3 is built from 12 residues. CDR1 and CDR2 (germline): KGHSH, LQKENI.